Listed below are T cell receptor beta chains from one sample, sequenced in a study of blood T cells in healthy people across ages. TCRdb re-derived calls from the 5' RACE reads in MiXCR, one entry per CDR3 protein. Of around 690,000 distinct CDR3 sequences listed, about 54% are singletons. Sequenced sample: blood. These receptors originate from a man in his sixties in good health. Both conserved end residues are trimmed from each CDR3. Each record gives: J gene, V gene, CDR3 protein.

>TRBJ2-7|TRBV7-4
ASSSSEQY
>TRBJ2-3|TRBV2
ASSRGLAAHTQY
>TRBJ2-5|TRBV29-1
SVALGLAGTQETQY
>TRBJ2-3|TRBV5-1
ASSAGGTSGGTDTQY
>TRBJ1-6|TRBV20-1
SARKWDRGNSPLH
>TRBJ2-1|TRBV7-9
ASSLASASANNAYNEQF
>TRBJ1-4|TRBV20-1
SARDRINNEKLF
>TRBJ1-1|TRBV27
ASSSTGLNTEAF
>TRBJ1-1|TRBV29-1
SVATGGNTEAF
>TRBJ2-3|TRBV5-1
ASSLVPGTDTQY
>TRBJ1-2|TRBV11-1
ASRPLGSGYT
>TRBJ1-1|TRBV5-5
AGSLGQGVLITEAF
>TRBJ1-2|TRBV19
ASDTPDYGYT
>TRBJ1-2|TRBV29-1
SVLDRGQGYT
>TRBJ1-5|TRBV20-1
SARSGGRTQPQH
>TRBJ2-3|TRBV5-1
ASSLTGTPDTQY
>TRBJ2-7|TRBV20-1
SATTGTGYEQY
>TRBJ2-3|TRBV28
ASSPLAGRVADTQY
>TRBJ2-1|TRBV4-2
ASSQDPGLVADEQF
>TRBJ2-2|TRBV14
ASSQHRSTGELF
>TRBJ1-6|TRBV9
ASSVEDRSSSYNSPLH
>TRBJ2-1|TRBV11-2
ASSFPGGDYNEQF
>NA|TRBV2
ASEVGAEQY
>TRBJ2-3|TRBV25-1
ASSEWISSGGTDTQY
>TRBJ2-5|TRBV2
ASSERWWGETQY
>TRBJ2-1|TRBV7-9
ASSPRRGGNYNEQF
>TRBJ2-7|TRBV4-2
ASSQETGRYEQY
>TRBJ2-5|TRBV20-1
SAPDSFIQETQY
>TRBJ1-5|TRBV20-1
SARDRHQPQH
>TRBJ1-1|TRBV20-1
SAIPWQGYAEAF
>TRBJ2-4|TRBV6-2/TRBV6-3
ASRRGQGRNIQY
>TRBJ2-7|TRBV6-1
ASSVRGLAGTYNEQY
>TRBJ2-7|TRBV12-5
ASGHGQASYEQY
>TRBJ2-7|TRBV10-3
AISEGATGRVETRY
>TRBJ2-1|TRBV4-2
ASSPRAGTSGGNEQF
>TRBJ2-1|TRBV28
ASSNQRGGQF
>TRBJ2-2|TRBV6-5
ASRRNTGELF
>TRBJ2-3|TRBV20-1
SARQGATQY
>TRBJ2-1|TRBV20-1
SASFALAGGLGGNEQF
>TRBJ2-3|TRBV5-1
ASSLEARAGDTQY
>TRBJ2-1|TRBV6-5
ASSYSGRDNEQF
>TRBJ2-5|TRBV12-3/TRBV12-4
ASSFGFRETQY
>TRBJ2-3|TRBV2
ASSVQGGTDTQY
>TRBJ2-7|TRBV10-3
AIGGQGYYEQY
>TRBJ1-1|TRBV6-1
ASSEGPDTEAF
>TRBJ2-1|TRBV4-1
ASSQVRGSERNEQF
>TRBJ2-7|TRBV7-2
ASSLAFANEQY
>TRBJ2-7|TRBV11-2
ASSDYREDIYEQY
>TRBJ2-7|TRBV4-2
ASSRGSAGTYEQY
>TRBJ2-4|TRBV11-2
ASSLVRGGKNIQY
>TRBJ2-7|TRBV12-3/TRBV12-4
ASSPGRHEQY
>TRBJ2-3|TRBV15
ATSRGGALDTQY
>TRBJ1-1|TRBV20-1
SAREPGRGTEAF
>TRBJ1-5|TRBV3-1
ASSQDAGVYQPQH
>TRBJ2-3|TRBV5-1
ASSGAGGYTDTQY
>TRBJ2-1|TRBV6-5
ASSQNNEQF
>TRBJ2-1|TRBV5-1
ASSPGTANEQF